These 13 T cell receptor beta chains share one sample of origin, sequenced in a study of read filtering for tumor transcriptome and immune sequencing (TCRdb year 2020). Reads for this sample came from an Illumina HiSeq 4000. The Immunoverse kit was used to build TCR libraries from 400 ng RNA, with molecular barcoded adaptors covering alpha/delta and beta/gamma chains. Using fastp at Q25 and MiXCR, TCRdb reprocessed the public reads and kept productive beta chains. Each CDR3 protein appears once, grouped with its most common genes and DNA. The sample table contains tens of thousands of distinct CDR3 sequences; only one count was recorded for roughly 14% of them. The ten largest account for over 40% of the sample. The source material was a population of CD138-negative cells sorted from bone marrow. In the paper's terms, the cell subset or site label means: bone marrow mononuclear cells depleted of CD138+ plasma/myeloma cells by negative magnetic selection. The receptors stem from a donor aged 40 or over with multiple myeloma.

This clonotype occurred many times. V and J are TRBV6-5 and TRBJ1-5; D might be TRBD1 (5 bases). Trimming cost V 8 bases and J 7 bases, with 27 bases left between them. The CDR3 spans 17 residues. Germline V gene data show CDR1 as MNHEY and CDR2 as SVGAGI. CDR3 region: CASRTTYQPEGRQPQHF. The CDR3 DNA follows: TGTGCCAGCCGGACAACTTACCAACCGGAGGGCCGCCAGCCCCAGCATTTT.

A remark on this clonotype: A much larger clone is a single base away; this may be a read error. The chain links TRBV4-3 to TRBJ2-3; possibly TRBD1 or TRBD2 for D (5 bases each). CDR1 and CDR2 (germline): LGHNA, YSLEER. The length of the CDR3 is 16 residues. CDR3 amino acids: CASGQDGRGDEDTQYF. CDR3 nucleotides: TGCGCCAGCGGCCAAGATGGCCGAGGGGATGAGGATACGCAGTATTTT.

Ten or more counts support this clonotype. The rearrangement joins TRBV7-9 to TRBJ1-5, with D perhaps TRBD1 (6 bases). CDR1 and CDR2 (germline): SEHNR, FQNEAQ (reference sequence). The CDR3 is made up of 13 amino acids. Trimming removed 4 bases from V and 4 bases from J, with 8 bases in between. The CDR3 region is CASSSQGNQPQHF. The CDR3 DNA follows: TGTGCCAGCAGCTCACAGGGAAATCAGCCCCAGCATTTT. The full variable domain, completed using reference TRBV7-9 and TRBJ1-5, is DTGVSQNPRHKITKRGQNVTFRCDPISEHNRLYWYRQTLGQGPEFLTYFQNEAQLEKSRLLSDRFSAERPKGSFSTLEIQRTEQGDSAMYLCASSSQGNQPQHFGDGTRLSIL.

As regards this clonotype: A single base separates this from a much larger clone, so it may be a read error. The CDR3 does not end in the conserved phenylalanine or tryptophan, so this is likely a read error. V is TRBV29-1 and J is TRBJ2-2, with D possibly being TRBD2 (5 bases). CDR1 SQVTM and CDR2 ANQGSEA come from the germline V gene. Trimming took off 6 bases at V and 5 bases at J, with 19 bases between the two ends. The CDR3 runs to 15 residues. The CDR3 spells CSVAAGGVRTGELFL. The DNA of the CDR3 is TGCAGCGTGGCCGCAGGAGGAGTAAGAACCGGGGAGCTGTTTCTT.

In this sample, this clonotype turned up a few times. The rearrangement joins TRBV5-1 to TRBJ2-7; D ambiguous. The CDR3 is made up of 11 amino acids. The germline V gene has CDR1 SGHRS and CDR2 YFSETQ. V lost 2 bases and J lost 6, with 6 bases in between. Written as DNA, the CDR3 is TGCGCCAGCAGCTTCTCGGCCGAGCAGTACTTC. Its translation is CASSFSAEQYF.

This clonotype appeared many times. This chain links TRBV12-3 or TRBV12-4 with TRBJ2-7, with 7 bases matching TRBD1. J was trimmed by 3 bases and V by 4 bases; bases with no gene match: 6. The CDR3 runs 14 residues. CDR3 loop: CASSSWTGDYEQYF. CDR3 sequence (DNA): TGTGCCAGCAGTTCCTGGACAGGTGACTACGAGCAGTACTTC.

Ten or more counts support this clonotype. J is TRBJ2-3 and V is TRBV5-1; D is unresolved. This CDR3 comprises 13 residues. The V and J ends lost 4 bases and 2 bases respectively, with 8 bases between them. Germline loops: CDR1 SGHRS, CDR2 YFSETQ. The CDR3 spells CASSRSTTDTQYF. The CDR3 DNA reads TGCGCCAGCAGCCGGTCCACCACAGATACGCAGTATTTT. The whole variable domain, remainder taken from reference TRBV5-1 and TRBJ2-3, is KAGVTQTPRYLIKTRGQQVTLSCSPISGHRSVSWYQQTPGQGLQFLFEYFSETQRNKGNFPGRFSGRQFSNSRSEMNVSTLELGDSALYLCASSRSTTDTQYFGPGTRLTVL.

This chain links TRBV6-6 with TRBJ2-1; 9 bases align to TRBD2. This CDR3 is 15 amino acids long. J lost 5 bases, V lost 7 bases, and 9 bases had no gene match. CDR1 and CDR2 (germline): MNHNY, SVGAGI (reference sequence). The CDR3 region is CASIFSGSSDNEQFF. Here the CDR3 DNA reads TGTGCCAGCATATTTAGCGGGAGTAGCGACAATGAGCAGTTCTTC.

This clonotype was observed at least ten times. The rearrangement joins TRBV19 to TRBJ1-1; maybe TRBD1 (5 bases). The CDR3 runs to 14 residues. V lost 7 bases and J 0 bases, leaving 12 bases between the germline ends. Germline loops: CDR1 LNHDA, CDR2 SQIVND (reference sequence). CDR3 in amino acids: CASIPTGMNTEAFF. The CDR3, as DNA: TGTGCCAGTATCCCCACAGGCATGAACACTGAAGCTTTCTTT.

This clonotype was detected many times. The chain employs TRBV12-3 or TRBV12-4 and TRBJ2-5, with 14 bases matching TRBD2. V dropped 5 bases and J dropped 2; count of bases not matched to a gene: 1. The CDR3 has 15 amino acids. CDR3 loop: CASSRLAGGQETQYF. As DNA, the CDR3 is TGTGCCAGCAGTCGACTAGCGGGAGGGCAAGAGACCCAGTACTTC.

This clonotype was counted many times. This chain connects TRBV20-1 to TRBJ2-7; 7 bases are shared with TRBD1. The CDR3 totals 14 residues. Germline V gene sequence: CDR1 DFQATT, CDR2 SNEGSKA (reference sequence). The V segment lost 6 bases and the J segment 2 bases; nucleotides outside the gene matches: 10. CDR3 bases: TGCAGTGCGCGTAGAACAGGGGCCACCTACGAGCAGTACTTC. Protein product: CSARRTGATYEQYF.

The J gene is TRBJ2-7, the V gene TRBV29-1; D perhaps matches TRBD2 (5 bases). The CDR3 extends over 14 amino acids. V dropped 6 bases and J dropped 2 bases, with 17 bases sitting between them. Germline CDR1 is SQVTM and CDR2 is ANQGSEA. Here the CDR3 DNA reads TGCAGCGTGCATGGTGAGGGCAGGACCTACGAGCAGTACTTC. Residues: CSVHGEGRTYEQYF.

Of note for this clonotype: A much larger clone lies a single base off, so this may be a read error. This rearrangement joins TRBV30 to TRBJ2-1; a weak D match, TRBD2 (5 bases). The CDR3 loop spans 13 amino acids. Germline V CDR1 and CDR2: GTSNPN, SVGIG (reference sequence). The CDR3 bases are TGTGCCTGGGGCCTTTCTAGCTTCAATGAGAAGTTCTTC. It codes for CAWGLSSFNEKFF. Based on the CDR3 plus reference TRBV30 and TRBJ2-1, the full variable domain is SQTIHQWPATLVQPVGSPLSLECTVEGTSNPNLYWYRQAAGRGLQLLFYSVGIGQISSEVPQNLSASRPQDRQFILSSKKLLLSDSGFYLCAWGLSSFNEKFFGPGTRLTVL.